This paragraph reports one TCR beta chain. This entry is derived from a study of control samples from healthy donors and cancer patients. The CDR3 has 15 residues. Germline V gene data show CDR1 as SGDLS and CDR2 as YYNGEE. With 3 bases removed from V and 5 bases from J, the gap between germline ends came to 14 bases. Clones were read by immunoSEQ multiplex PCR, and TCRdb kept only the in-frame ones, dropping some. The table shows about 84,000 clones, with around 92% occurring only once. The specimen sequenced was blood. The clonotype originates from a man aged 50 or older in good health. The chain has TRBV9 and TRBJ2-2; D might be TRBD2 (5 bases). The DNA of the CDR3 is TGTGCCAGCAGCGCCCCCGTTCCGGGAACCGGGGAGCTGTTTTTT. Translating it yields CASSAPVPGTGELFF.